This entry describes one T cell receptor (beta chain). Some clones are missing from TCRdb's copy, which holds only in-frame ones; the method was immunoSEQ multiplex PCR. This sample yields a few hundred thousand clones, of which approximately 90% are seen a single time; approximately 6.2% belongs to the top ten. The source of the sample is a study of blood T cell repertoires in COVID-19. CDR1 is MNHEY, CDR2 SVGEGT, per germline. The CDR3 extends over 17 amino acids. Trimming took 6 bases from V and 5 from J; bases not matched to a gene: 15. This sequence was found in a man between 60 and 70 years old who had recovered from COVID-19. Specimen: peripheral blood. V gene TRBV6-2 or TRBV6-3 combines with J gene TRBJ2-5, with 10 bases that match TRBD1. The CDR3 region has the DNA TGTGCCAGCAGCCGACCCCCGGGACAGGGGAGTTCGGAGACCCAGTACTTC. It codes for CASSRPPGQGSSETQYF.